Shown below are 31 T cell receptor beta chains from a single sample sequenced in a study of OX40 agonist ivuxolimab in advanced cancers. Profiling relied on immunoSEQ multiplex PCR, and the TCRdb table lists in-frame clones only, not all of them. The sample has around 72,000 clones, roughly 89% seen once. The sample consisted of CD4+ or CD8+ T cells sorted from blood, taken in a trial of the OX40 agonist ivuxolimab. The receptors derive from an adult with an advanced solid tumor such as melanoma, head and neck, liver or kidney cancer.

This sequence joins TRBV4-2 and TRBJ1-6; 10 bases match TRBD1. V lost 4 bases and J lost 9; bases outside the gene matches: 9. The CDR3 is 16 amino acids. Germline loops: CDR1 LGHNA, CDR2 YNFKEQ. This chain's CDR3 is CASSLFVGTGASPLHF. For the CDR3, the DNA is TGTGCCAGCAGCCTTTTCGTCGGGACAGGGGCTTCACCCCTCCACTTT.

The chain couples TRBV25-1 to TRBJ2-5; the match to TRBD1 covers 7 bases. V lost 4 bases, J lost 2 bases, and 7 bases stayed unmatched. Germline V gene sequence: CDR1 MGHDK, CDR2 SYGVNS. There are 15 residues in the CDR3. DNA for the CDR3: TGTGCCAGCAGTGGGAGACAGGGTCGGCAAGAGACCCAGTACTTC. This gives the protein CASSGRQGRQETQYF.

The rearrangement uses TRBV29-1 and TRBJ2-7; TRBD2 is a possible D gene (5 bases). Germline V gene sequence: CDR1 SQVTM, CDR2 ANQGSEA. The CDR3 runs to 12 residues. The V end lost 7 bases, the J end lost 6 bases, and 16 bases lay between the germline ends. CDR3 in amino acids: CSGGPRPSEQYF. The CDR3 region has the DNA TGCAGCGGCGGGCCTAGGCCCAGCGAGCAGTACTTC.

This chain joins TRBV29-1 and TRBJ1-1; the D is unclear. Germline CDR1 is SQVTM and CDR2 is ANQGSEA. This CDR3 has 13 amino acids. V lost 3 bases, J lost 7 bases, and 15 bases lay in between. CDR3 sequence: CSVDSQGTVEAFF. CDR3 in DNA: TGCAGCGTTGATTCACAAGGTACCGTTGAAGCTTTCTTT. Full variable domain (missing parts from reference TRBV29-1 and TRBJ1-1): SAVISQKPSRDICQRGTSLTIQCQVDSQVTMMFWYRQQPGQSLTLIATANQGSEATYESGFVIDKFPISRPNLTFSTLTVSNMSPEDSSIYLCSVDSQGTVEAFFGQGTRLTVV.

The chain recombines TRBV5-1 with TRBJ2-7; weak D call: TRBD2 (5 bases). Germline V gene lookup returns CDR1 SGHRS and CDR2 YFSETQ. The CDR3 is made up of 13 amino acids. The germline V and J ends were trimmed by 4 bases and 2 bases, with 10 bases remaining between them. In DNA, the CDR3 is TGCGCCAGCAGCGTCCTAGCAGCCTACGAGCAGTACTTC. Translating it yields CASSVLAAYEQYF.

The chain is built from TRBV4-2 and TRBJ1-6, with 9 bases lining up with TRBD1. The CDR3 totals 17 residues. Germline V gives CDR1 LGHNA, CDR2 YNFKEQ. V was clipped by 1 base and J by 7 bases; unmatched bases: 8. CDR3 sequence: CASSQGTGEGANSPLHF. The CDR3 DNA is TGTGCCAGCAGCCAAGGGACAGGGGAAGGGGCCAATTCACCCCTCCACTTT.

J is TRBJ2-1 and V is TRBV28; D is perhaps TRBD2 (5 bases). The CDR3 totals 14 residues. From germline, CDR1 is MDHEN and CDR2 SYDVKM. Between the trimmed V and J ends, which lost 2 bases and 7 bases, there was a span of 12 bases. This CDR3 is CASSLLLPGNEQFF. The CDR3 DNA sequence: TGTGCCAGCAGTTTACTCCTACCGGGGAATGAGCAGTTCTTC.

The V gene is TRBV2, the J gene TRBJ2-2; 10 bases line up with TRBD1. The CDR3 totals 15 residues. V trimming: 7 bases; J trimming: 1 base; junction bases outside the gene matches: 3. Germline CDR1 reads SNHLY; CDR2 reads FYNNEI. The CDR3 reads CASKRTGGNTGELFF. DNA for the CDR3: TGTGCCAGCAAACGGACAGGGGGGAACACCGGGGAGCTGTTTTTT.

The V and J genes are TRBV4-2 and TRBJ2-2; tentative D call: TRBD2 (7 bases). CDR1 is LGHNA, CDR2 YNFKEQ, per germline. The CDR3 has 15 residues. V was trimmed by 3 bases and J by 5 bases, leaving 13 bases between them. CDR3 coding DNA: TGTGCCAGCAGCCAGGGGGGGGCGGATACCGGGGAGCTGTTTTTT. This sequence encodes CASSQGGADTGELFF.

The J gene is TRBJ2-1, the V gene TRBV7-2; D gene uncertain. The CDR3 spans 15 residues. Between the trimmed V and J ends, which lost 2 bases and 0 bases, there was a span of 8 bases. Germline lookup yields CDR1 SGHTA and CDR2 FQGNSA. This CDR3 reads CASSLRVGSYNEQFF. The DNA for the CDR3 is TGTGCCAGCAGCTTAAGGGTGGGCTCCTACAATGAGCAGTTCTTC.

The CDR3 loop reads CASSSITGLDTEAFF. CDR3 nucleotide sequence: TGTGCCAGCAGCTCAATTACAGGGCTTGACACTGAAGCTTTCTTT. The chain joins TRBV7-9 to TRBJ1-1; perhaps TRBD1 as D (6 bases). The germline V gene has CDR1 SEHNR and CDR2 FQNEAQ (reference sequence). The CDR3 runs to 15 residues. V was clipped by 4 bases and J by 3 bases, with 15 bases between them.

The rearrangement uses TRBV10-2 and TRBJ2-3; possible D gene TRBD2, 6 bases. CDR1 WSHSY and CDR2 SAAADI come from the germline V gene. V gave up 6 bases and J gave up 9 bases, with 10 bases separating them. CDR3 size: 11 residues. This CDR3 is CASSEGRTQYF. In DNA, the CDR3 is TGCGCCAGCAGCGAGGGGAGGACGCAGTATTTT.

The V gene is TRBV7-3, the J gene TRBJ2-6; TRBD1 is a possible D gene (5 bases). The CDR3 consists of 16 residues. Trimming pared 5 bases from V and 2 bases from J, leaving 13 bases between. Per the germline V gene, CDR1 is SGHTA and CDR2 is FQGTGA. CDR3 in DNA: TGTGCCAGCAGCCGGCAGGGTGGAGCTGGGGCCAACGTCCTGACTTTC. Its translation: CASSRQGGAGANVLTF.

The V gene is TRBV28, the J gene TRBJ1-2; D remains ambiguous. The V end lost 4 bases, the J end lost 8 bases, and 8 bases lay between the germline ends. CDR1 is MDHEN, CDR2 SYDVKM, per germline. The CDR3 extends over 11 amino acids. The CDR3 loop is CASSWWYGYTF. The CDR3 DNA reads TGTGCCAGCAGTTGGTGGTACGGCTACACCTTC.

The J gene is TRBJ2-3, the V gene TRBV5-1, with D possibly being TRBD2 (5 bases). This CDR3 comprises 16 residues. Trimming took off 5 bases at V and 1 base at J, with 17 bases between the two ends. CDR1 is SGHRS and CDR2 is YFSETQ in the germline V gene. This chain's CDR3 is CASSLGPRAGTDTQYF. The CDR3 bases are TGCGCCAGCAGTCTAGGGCCGAGGGCTGGCACAGATACGCAGTATTTT.

The V gene is TRBV11-2, the J gene TRBJ2-7; TRBD1 is a possible D gene (6 bases). CDR3 length: 13 amino acids. Germline CDR1 reads SGHAT; CDR2 reads FQNNGV. V was trimmed by 4 bases and J by 4 bases, leaving 11 bases between them. CDR3 DNA: TGTGCCAGCAGCTCGGGACATCAGTACGAGCAGTACTTC. Translating it yields CASSSGHQYEQYF.

The chain links TRBV6-1 to TRBJ2-1; TRBD2 matches at 9 bases. With 6 bases clipped from V and 5 bases from J, the junction kept 5 bases outside the gene matches. The CDR3 runs to 14 residues. Germline V lookup: CDR1 MNHNS, CDR2 SASEGT. CDR3 loop: CASSLAGRNNEQFF. CDR3 in DNA: TGTGCCAGCAGCCTAGCGGGACGGAACAATGAGCAGTTCTTC.

V usage is TRBV29-1 and J usage is TRBJ2-3; 8 bases are a match to TRBD2. The ends lost 4 bases at V and 2 bases at J; junction bases unmatched: 5. The CDR3 has 14 amino acids. Germline V gene lookup returns CDR1 SQVTM and CDR2 ANQGSEA. The CDR3: CSVGGGSSTDTQYF. For the CDR3, the DNA is TGCAGCGTTGGCGGGGGGTCCTCCACAGATACGCAGTATTTT.

V is TRBV5-1 and J is TRBJ2-4; D possibly matches TRBD1 or TRBD2 (5 bases each). V lost 0 bases and J 3 bases, leaving 13 bases between the germline ends. CDR3 length: 16 residues. Per the germline V gene, CDR1 is SGHRS and CDR2 is YFSETQ. CDR3 coding DNA: TGCGCCAGCAGCTTGGACCTGGGGGTAGGCAAAAACATTCAGTACTTC. Translating gives CASSLDLGVGKNIQYF.

The chain has TRBV9 and TRBJ2-2; D is undetermined. Trimming cost V 3 bases and J 0 bases, with 9 bases left between them. CDR1 is SGDLS and CDR2 is YYNGEE in the germline V gene. The CDR3 is made up of 15 amino acids. The CDR3 loop is CASSGKRANTGELFF. The CDR3 DNA is TGTGCCAGCAGCGGCAAGAGAGCGAACACCGGGGAGCTGTTTTTT.

This sequence joins TRBV5-1 and TRBJ2-5, with 10 nucleotides matching TRBD2. With 4 bases clipped from V and 2 bases from J, the junction kept 2 bases outside the gene matches. Germline V gene data show CDR1 as SGHRS and CDR2 as YFSETQ. The CDR3 has 14 amino acids. In DNA, the CDR3 is TGCGCCAGCAGCACGGGACTAGCGCAAGAGACCCAGTACTTC. Amino acids: CASSTGLAQETQYF.

V and J are TRBV7-9 and TRBJ2-7; D tentatively reads TRBD1 or TRBD2 (5 bases each). Germline V CDR1 and CDR2: SEHNR, FQNEAQ (reference sequence). The CDR3 spans 13 residues. Trimming removed 7 bases from V and 5 bases from J, with 15 bases in between. CDR3 DNA: TGTGCCAGCACATCAAGGGGACCCGACGAGCAGTACTTC. This sequence encodes CASTSRGPDEQYF.

The V and J genes are TRBV21-1 and TRBJ2-7; TRBD1 is taken as the D call from the table, unchecked against the DNA. TRBV21-1 is a pseudogene locus. The CDR3 is 15 amino acids. The CDR3: CASGHSRGRPSEQYF. DNA of the CDR3: TGTGCCAGCGGCCACTCTAGGGGCAGACCCTCCGAGCAGTACTTC.

This chain connects TRBV5-1 to TRBJ2-7; the D is unclear. The CDR3 is 13 residues long. V dropped 0 bases and J dropped 2 bases, with 6 bases sitting between them. Germline values: CDR1 SGHRS, CDR2 YFSETQ. In DNA form, the CDR3 reads TGCGCCAGCAGCTTGGCCCTGGCCTACGAGCAGTACTTC. Translated: CASSLALAYEQYF.

This clone was observed a single time. This CDR3 is CASSYSDRDQPQHF. The CDR3 DNA is TGTGCCAGCAGTTACTCCGACAGGGATCAGCCCCAGCATTTT. The chain has TRBV6-6 and TRBJ1-5; 7 nucleotides agree with TRBD1. The ends lost 0 bases at V and 5 bases at J; junction bases unmatched: 1. From germline, CDR1 is MNHNY and CDR2 SVGAGI (reference sequence). The CDR3 sequence is 14 residues long.

This chain joins TRBV28 and TRBJ2-7; tentative D call: TRBD2 (6 bases). From germline, CDR1 is MDHEN and CDR2 SYDVKM. The CDR3 consists of 14 residues. V lost 3 bases and J 4 bases, leaving 13 bases between the germline ends. CDR3 bases: TGTGCCAGCAGTTTTTACGGGAGTTCGTACGAGCAGTACTTC. Its translation: CASSFYGSSYEQYF.

For the CDR3, the DNA is TGTGCCAGCCGCCCGAGACGGAGGGAGGGAAACACCATATATTTT. It encodes CASRPRRREGNTIYF. The chain recombines TRBV6-5 with TRBJ1-3; no reliable D call. This CDR3 has 15 amino acids. CDR1 and CDR2 from the germline V gene are MNHEY and SVGAGI. V was shortened by 8 bases and J by 4 bases, with 18 bases between the two germline ends.

The V gene is TRBV5-1, the J gene TRBJ1-6, with D hard to call. CDR1 is SGHRS and CDR2 is YFSETQ in the germline V gene. The CDR3 loop spans 13 amino acids. V dropped 3 bases and J dropped 7 bases, with 8 bases sitting between them. The CDR3 loop reads CASSSDGNSPLHF. The CDR3 DNA follows: TGCGCCAGCAGCTCGGACGGAAATTCACCCCTCCACTTT.

In this sample, this clone turned up once. Additional DNA sequences in this sample encode the identical CDR3. The chain has TRBV5-6 and TRBJ1-5; D is unresolved. V was shortened by 0 bases and J by 6 bases, with 7 bases between the two germline ends. Per germline, CDR1 SGHDT and CDR2 YYEEEE. This CDR3 has 13 amino acids. The CDR3: CASSLGLSQPQHF. CDR3 bases: TGTGCCAGCAGCTTGGGGTTGAGTCAGCCCCAGCATTTT.

The V gene is TRBV4-1, the J gene TRBJ2-5; D remains unclear. Germline V gives CDR1 MGHRA, CDR2 YSYEKL. This CDR3 is built from 13 residues. Trimming took 4 bases from V and 5 from J, leaving 11 bases between them. Here the CDR3 reads CASSLGVGETQYF. The DNA for the CDR3 is TGCGCCAGCAGCCTTGGAGTCGGGGAGACCCAGTACTTC.

J is TRBJ1-5 and V is TRBV23-1; a weak D match, TRBD1 (5 bases). TRBV23-1 is designated an ORF whose function remains uncertain. With 2 bases removed from V and 4 bases from J, the gap between germline ends came to 12 bases. The CDR3 runs to 15 residues. In DNA, the CDR3 is TGCGCCAGCAGTCAAAAGAGAAGGGGTAATCAGCCCCAGCATTTT. It encodes CASSQKRRGNQPQHF.